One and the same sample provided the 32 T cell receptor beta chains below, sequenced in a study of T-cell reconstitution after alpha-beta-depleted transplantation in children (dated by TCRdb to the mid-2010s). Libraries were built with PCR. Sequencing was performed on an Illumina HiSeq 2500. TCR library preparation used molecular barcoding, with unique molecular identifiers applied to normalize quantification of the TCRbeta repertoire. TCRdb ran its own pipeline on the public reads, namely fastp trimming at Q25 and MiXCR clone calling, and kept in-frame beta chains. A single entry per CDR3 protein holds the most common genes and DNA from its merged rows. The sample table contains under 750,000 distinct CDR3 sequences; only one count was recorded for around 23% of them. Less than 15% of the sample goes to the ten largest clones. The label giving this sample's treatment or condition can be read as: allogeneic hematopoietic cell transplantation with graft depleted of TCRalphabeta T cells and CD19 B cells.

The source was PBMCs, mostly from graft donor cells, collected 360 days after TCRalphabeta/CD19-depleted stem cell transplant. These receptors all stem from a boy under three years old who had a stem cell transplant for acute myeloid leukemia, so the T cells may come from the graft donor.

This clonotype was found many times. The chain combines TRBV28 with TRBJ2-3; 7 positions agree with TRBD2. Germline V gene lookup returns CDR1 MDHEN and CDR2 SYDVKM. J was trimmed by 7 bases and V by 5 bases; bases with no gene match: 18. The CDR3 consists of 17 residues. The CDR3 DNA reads TGTGCCAGCAGTCAACCCGGGGGTGTAGCGGGCAGAAATACGCAGTATTTT. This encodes CASSQPGGVAGRNTQYF.

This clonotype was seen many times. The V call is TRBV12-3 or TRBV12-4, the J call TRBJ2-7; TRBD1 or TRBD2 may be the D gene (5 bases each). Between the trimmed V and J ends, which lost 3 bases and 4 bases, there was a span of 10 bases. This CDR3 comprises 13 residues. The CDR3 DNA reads TGTGCCAGCAGTTTTGACAGAGGGTACGAGCAGTACGTC. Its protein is CASSFDRGYEQYV.

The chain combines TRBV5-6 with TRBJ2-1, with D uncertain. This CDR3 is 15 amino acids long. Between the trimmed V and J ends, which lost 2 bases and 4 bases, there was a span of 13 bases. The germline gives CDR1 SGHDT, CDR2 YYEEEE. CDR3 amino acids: CASSLEDGTYNEQFF. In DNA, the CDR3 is TGTGCCAGCAGCTTAGAGGACGGCACGTACAATGAGCAGTTCTTC.

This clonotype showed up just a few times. CDR3 in amino acids: CATSRTSGSTDTQYF. CDR3 nucleotide sequence: TGTGCCACCAGCAGAACTAGCGGAAGCACAGATACGCAGTATTTT. This rearrangement joins TRBV15 to TRBJ2-3, with 8 nucleotides matching TRBD2. Trimming took 2 bases from V and 0 from J; bases not matched to a gene: 1. The CDR3 spans 15 residues. Germline lookup yields CDR1 LNHNV and CDR2 YYDKDF (reference sequence).

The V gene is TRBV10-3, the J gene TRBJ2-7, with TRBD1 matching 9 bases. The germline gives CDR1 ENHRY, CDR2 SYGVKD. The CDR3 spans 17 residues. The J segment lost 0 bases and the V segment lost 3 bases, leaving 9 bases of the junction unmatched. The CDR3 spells CAISEPDPTGGSYEQYV. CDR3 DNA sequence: TGTGCCATCAGTGAACCTGACCCGACAGGGGGCTCCTACGAGCAGTACGTC.

The CDR3 sequence: CASRSTPRGKNTGELFF. In nucleotides, the CDR3 is TGTGCCAGCAGATCGACCCCCAGGGGAAAAAACACCGGGGAGCTGTTTTTT. The rearrangement uses TRBV12-3 or TRBV12-4 and TRBJ2-2, with D maybe TRBD1 (6 bases). V gave up 6 bases and J gave up 2 bases, with 19 bases separating them. The CDR3 has 17 amino acids.

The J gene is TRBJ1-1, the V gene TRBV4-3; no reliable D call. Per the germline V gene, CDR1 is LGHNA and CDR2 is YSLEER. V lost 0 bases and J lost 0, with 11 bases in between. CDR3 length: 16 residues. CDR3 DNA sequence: TGCGCCAGCAGCCAAGAAAGACTCCTTATGAACACTGAAGCTTTCTTT. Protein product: CASSQERLLMNTEAFF.

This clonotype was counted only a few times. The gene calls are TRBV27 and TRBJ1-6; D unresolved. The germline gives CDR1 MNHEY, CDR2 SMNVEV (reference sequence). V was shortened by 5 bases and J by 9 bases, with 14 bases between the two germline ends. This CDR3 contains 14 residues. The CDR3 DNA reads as TGTGCCAGCAGTCTTTCCGGGAGCGGTTCACCCCTCCACTTT. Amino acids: CASSLSGSGSPLHF.

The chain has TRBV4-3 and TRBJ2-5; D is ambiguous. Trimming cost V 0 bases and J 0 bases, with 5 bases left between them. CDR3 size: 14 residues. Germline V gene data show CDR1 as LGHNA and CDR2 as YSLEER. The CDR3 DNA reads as TGCGCCAGCAGCCAAGAGGCCCACCAAGAGACCCAGTACTTC. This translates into CASSQEAHQETQYF.

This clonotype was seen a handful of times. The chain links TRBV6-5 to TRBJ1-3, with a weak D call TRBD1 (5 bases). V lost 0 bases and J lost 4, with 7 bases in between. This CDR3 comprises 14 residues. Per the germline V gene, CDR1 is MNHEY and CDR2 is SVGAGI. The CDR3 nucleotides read TGTGCCAGCAGTTACTCGAAGGGGGGAAACACCATATATTTT. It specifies CASSYSKGGNTIYF.

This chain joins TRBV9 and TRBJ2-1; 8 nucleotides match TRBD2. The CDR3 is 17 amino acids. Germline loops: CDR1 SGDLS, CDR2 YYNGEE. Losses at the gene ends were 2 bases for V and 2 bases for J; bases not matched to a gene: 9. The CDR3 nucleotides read TGTGCCAGCAGCGTGGGAAGCGGGGGTTCAACCTACAATGAGCAGTTCTTC. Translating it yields CASSVGSGGSTYNEQFF.

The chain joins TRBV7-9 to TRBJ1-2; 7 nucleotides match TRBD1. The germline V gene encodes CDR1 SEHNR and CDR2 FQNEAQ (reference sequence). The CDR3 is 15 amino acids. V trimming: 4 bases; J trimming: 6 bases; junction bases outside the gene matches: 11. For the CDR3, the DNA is TGTGCCAGCAGCTCGAGGAAGGGGACAGACAATGGCTACACCTTC. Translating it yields CASSSRKGTDNGYTF.

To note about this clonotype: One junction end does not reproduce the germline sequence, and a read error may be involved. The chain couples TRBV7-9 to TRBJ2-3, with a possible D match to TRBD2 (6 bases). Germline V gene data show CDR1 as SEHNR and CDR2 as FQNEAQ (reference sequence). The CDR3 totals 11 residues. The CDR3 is CASRREMAGDF. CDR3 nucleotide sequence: TGTGCCAGCAGGCGGGAAATGGCTGGGGATTTT.

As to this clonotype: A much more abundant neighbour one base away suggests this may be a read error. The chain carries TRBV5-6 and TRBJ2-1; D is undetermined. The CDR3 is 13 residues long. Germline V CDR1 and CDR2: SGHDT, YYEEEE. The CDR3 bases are TGTGCCAGCAACCCTAGAGTCCTCAATGGGCAGTTCTTC. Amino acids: CASNPRVLNGQFF.

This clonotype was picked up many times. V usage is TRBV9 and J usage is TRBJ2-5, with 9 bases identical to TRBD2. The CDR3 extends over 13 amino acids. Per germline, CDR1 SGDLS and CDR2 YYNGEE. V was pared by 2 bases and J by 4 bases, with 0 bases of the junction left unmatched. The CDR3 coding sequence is TGTGCCAGCAGCGTTAGCGGGAGAGAGACCCAGTACTTC. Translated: CASSVSGRETQYF.

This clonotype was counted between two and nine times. CDR3 sequence reads: CATSRDLRTAGGETQYF. CDR3 bases: TGTGCCACCAGCAGAGATCTAAGGACGGCGGGAGGAGAGACCCAGTACTTC. The chain carries TRBV15 and TRBJ2-5; 8 nucleotides match TRBD2. Germline values: CDR1 LNHNV, CDR2 YYDKDF (reference sequence). V was pared by 0 bases and J by 4 bases, with 10 bases of the junction left unmatched. CDR3 size: 17 residues. Complete variable domain (other parts from reference TRBV15 and TRBJ2-5): DAMVIQNPRYQVTQFGKPVTLSCSQTLNHNVMYWYQQKSSQAPKLLFHYYDKDFNNEADTPDNFQSRRPNTSFCFLDIRSPGLGDTAMYLCATSRDLRTAGGETQYFGPGTRLLVL.

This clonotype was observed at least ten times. CDR3 protein: CASSTVPNTEAFF. The CDR3 coding sequence is TGCGCCAGCAGTACTGTCCCGAACACTGAAGCTTTCTTT. The chain employs TRBV5-1 and TRBJ1-1; the D is unclear. CDR1 and CDR2 from the germline V gene are SGHRS and YFSETQ. V lost 5 bases and J lost 1, with 9 bases in between. The CDR3 is 13 amino acids.

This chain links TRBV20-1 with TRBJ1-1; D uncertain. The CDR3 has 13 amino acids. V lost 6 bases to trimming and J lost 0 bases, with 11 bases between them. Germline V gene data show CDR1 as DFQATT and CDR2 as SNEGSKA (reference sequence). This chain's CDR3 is CSAARRMNTEAFF. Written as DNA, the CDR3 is TGCAGTGCCGCCCGCCGGATGAACACTGAAGCTTTCTTT.

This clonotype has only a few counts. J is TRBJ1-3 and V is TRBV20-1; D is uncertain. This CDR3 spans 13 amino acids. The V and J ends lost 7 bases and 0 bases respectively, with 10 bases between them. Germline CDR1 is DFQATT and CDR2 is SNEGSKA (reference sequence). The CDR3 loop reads CSGTGTSGNTIYF. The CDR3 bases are TGCAGTGGCACGGGAACCTCTGGAAACACCATATATTTT.

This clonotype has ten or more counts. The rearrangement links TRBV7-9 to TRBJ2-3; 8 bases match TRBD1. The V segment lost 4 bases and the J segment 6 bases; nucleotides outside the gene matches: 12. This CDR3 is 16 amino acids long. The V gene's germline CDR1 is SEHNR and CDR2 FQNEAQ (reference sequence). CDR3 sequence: CASSYNTGGVVDTQYF. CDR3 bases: TGTGCCAGCAGCTACAACACAGGGGGAGTGGTGGATACGCAGTATTTT.

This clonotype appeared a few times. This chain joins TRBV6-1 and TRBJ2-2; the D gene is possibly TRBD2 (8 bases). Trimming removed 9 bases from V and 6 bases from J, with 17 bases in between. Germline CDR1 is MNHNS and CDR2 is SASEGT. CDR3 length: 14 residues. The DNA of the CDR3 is TGTGCCAGTTCGGGGGGGACAGACGCCGGGGAGCTGTTTTTT. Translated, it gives CASSGGTDAGELFF.

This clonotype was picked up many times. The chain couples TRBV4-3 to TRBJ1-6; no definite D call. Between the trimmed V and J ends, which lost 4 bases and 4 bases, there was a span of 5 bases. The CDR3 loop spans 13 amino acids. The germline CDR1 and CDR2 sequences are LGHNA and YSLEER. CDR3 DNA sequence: TGCGCCAGCAGCCCCCGATATAATTCACCCCTCCACTTT. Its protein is CASSPRYNSPLHF.

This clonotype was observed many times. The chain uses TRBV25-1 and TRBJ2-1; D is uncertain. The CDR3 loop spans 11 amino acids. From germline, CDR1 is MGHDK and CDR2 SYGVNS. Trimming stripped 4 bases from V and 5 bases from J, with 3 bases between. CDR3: CASSGHNEQFF. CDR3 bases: TGTGCCAGCAGTGGTCACAATGAGCAGTTCTTC.

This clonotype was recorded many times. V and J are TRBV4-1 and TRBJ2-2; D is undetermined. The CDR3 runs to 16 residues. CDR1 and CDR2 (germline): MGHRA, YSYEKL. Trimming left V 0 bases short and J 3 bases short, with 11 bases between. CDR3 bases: TGCGCCAGCAGCCAAGAGCCGACCCCGTACACCGGGGAGCTGTTTTTT. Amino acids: CASSQEPTPYTGELFF.

CDR3 region: CASSPDFYEQYF. DNA of the CDR3: TGTGCCAGCTCACCGGACTTCTACGAGCAGTACTTC. This chain links TRBV18 with TRBJ2-7, with TRBD2 as a possible D gene (5 bases). This CDR3 has 12 residues. V was trimmed by 3 bases and J by 3 bases, leaving 6 bases between them. In germline, CDR1 is KGHSH, CDR2 LQKENI.

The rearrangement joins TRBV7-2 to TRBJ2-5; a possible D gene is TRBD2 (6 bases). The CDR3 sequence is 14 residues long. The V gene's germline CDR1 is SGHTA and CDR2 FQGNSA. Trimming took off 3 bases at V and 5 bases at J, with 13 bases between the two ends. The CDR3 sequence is CASSLVTGGETQYF. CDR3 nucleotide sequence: TGTGCCAGCAGCTTGGTCACAGGAGGGGAGACCCAGTACTTC.

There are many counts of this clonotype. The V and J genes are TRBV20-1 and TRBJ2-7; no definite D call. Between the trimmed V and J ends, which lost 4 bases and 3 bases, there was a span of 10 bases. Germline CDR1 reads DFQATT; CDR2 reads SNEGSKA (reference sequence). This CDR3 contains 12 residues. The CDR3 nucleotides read TGCAGTGCTACCAACACCAACTACGAGCAGTACGTC. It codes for CSATNTNYEQYV.

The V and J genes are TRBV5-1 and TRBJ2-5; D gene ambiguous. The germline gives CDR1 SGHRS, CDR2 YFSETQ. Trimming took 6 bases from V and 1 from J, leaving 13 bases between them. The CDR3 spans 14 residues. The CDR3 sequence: CASTALQIQETQYF. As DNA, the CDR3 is TGCGCCAGCACGGCCCTACAGATCCAAGAGACCCAGTACTTC.

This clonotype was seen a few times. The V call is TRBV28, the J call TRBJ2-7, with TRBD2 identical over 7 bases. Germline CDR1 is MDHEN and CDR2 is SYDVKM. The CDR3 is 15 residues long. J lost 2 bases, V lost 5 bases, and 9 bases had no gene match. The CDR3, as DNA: TGTGCCAGCAGTACAGGTGAGGGAGGGCCCTACGAGCAGTACGTC. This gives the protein CASSTGEGGPYEQYV.

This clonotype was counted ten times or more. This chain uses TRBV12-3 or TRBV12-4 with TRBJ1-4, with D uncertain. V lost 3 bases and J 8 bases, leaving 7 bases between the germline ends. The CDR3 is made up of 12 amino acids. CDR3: CASSFRSEKLFF. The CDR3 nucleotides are TGTGCCAGCAGTTTCCGGAGCGAAAAACTGTTTTTT.

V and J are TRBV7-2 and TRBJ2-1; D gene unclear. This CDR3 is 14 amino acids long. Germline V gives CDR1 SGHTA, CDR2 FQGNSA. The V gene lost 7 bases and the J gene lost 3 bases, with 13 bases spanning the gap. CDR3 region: CASKMSRDYNEQFF. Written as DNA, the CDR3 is TGTGCCAGCAAGATGTCTAGGGACTACAATGAGCAGTTCTTC.

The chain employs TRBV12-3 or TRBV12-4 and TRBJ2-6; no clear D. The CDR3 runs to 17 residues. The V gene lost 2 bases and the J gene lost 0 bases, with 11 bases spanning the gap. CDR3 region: CASSLSAPGSGANVLTF. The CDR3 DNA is TGTGCCAGCAGTTTAAGCGCTCCCGGCTCTGGGGCCAACGTCCTGACTTTC.